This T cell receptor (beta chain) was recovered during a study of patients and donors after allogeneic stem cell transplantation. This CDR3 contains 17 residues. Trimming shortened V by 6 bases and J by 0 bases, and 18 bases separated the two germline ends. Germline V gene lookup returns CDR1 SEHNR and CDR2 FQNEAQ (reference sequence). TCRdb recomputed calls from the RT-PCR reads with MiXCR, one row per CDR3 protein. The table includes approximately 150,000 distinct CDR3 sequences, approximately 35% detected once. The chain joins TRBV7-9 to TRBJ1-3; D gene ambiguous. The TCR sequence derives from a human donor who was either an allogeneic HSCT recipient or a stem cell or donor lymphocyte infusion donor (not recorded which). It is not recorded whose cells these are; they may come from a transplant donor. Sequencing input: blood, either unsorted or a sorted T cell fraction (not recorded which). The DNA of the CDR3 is TGTGCCAGCAGACTCAAGGACGGTTCATCCTCTGGAAACACCATATATTTT. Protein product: CASRLKDGSSSGNTIYF. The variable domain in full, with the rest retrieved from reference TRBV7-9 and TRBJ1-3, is DTGVSQNPRHKITKRGQNVTFRCDPISEHNRLYWYRQTLGQGPEFLTYFQNEAQLEKSRLLSDRFSAERPKGSFSTLEIQRTEQGDSAMYLCASRLKDGSSSGNTIYFGEGSWLTVV.